This TCR beta chain was observed in a study of T cell repertoires in aging, cancer and after chemotherapy. TRB rearrangements spanning V, D and J were amplified using mixed TRB-A/B primers. TCRdb independently ran MiXCR on the multiplex PCR reads; one entry per CDR3 protein. The sample has about 3,000 distinct CDR3 sequences, about a quarter seen once; the top ten hold 9.5% to 10%. Amplification of TCR beta used genomic DNA extracted from peripheral blood. This CDR3 comprises 17 residues. V gave up 1 base and J gave up 5 bases; unmatched junction bases: 7. Germline V lookup: CDR1 MNHEY, CDR2 SMNVEV (reference sequence).

The receptor comes from a human donor in good health. The sample comprised blood. The rearrangement joins TRBV27 to TRBJ2-5, with 13 bases that match TRBD2. The CDR3, as DNA: TGTGCCAGCAGTTTATTGGGTCTGACTAGCGGGAGGGAGACCCAGTACTTC. It codes for CASSLLGLTSGRETQYF.